This T cell receptor (beta chain) appears in the sequencing data of a study of cytomegalovirus exposure and HLA in healthy donors. The study ran its PCR with 60 Vbeta and 13 Jbeta primers. TCRdb's table, derived via immunoSEQ multiplex PCR, lists solely in-frame clones and lacks some. The sample has roughly 150,000 clones, approximately 80% seen once. CDR3 size: 17 residues. The V and J ends lost 2 bases and 0 bases, in that order; junction bases with no gene match: 7. CDR1 is LNHDA, CDR2 SQIVND, per germline (reference sequence). The clonotype comes from a woman aged 40 to 50 in good health and CMV-seropositive. Sample: PBMCs. This chain connects TRBV19 to TRBJ1-5; 7 bases fit TRBD1. CDR3 sequence: CASSISAGGFSNQPQHF. CDR3 in DNA: TGTGCCAGTAGTATATCGGCAGGGGGGTTTAGCAATCAGCCCCAGCATTTT.